Included here is one TCR beta chain sequence, with context. Its antigen is undetermined. The sample belongs to a study of OX40 agonist ivuxolimab in advanced cancers. Across the whole study: In this trial design, patients received ivuxolimab intravenously at 0.01 to 10 mg/kg every 2 weeks. Hepatocellular carcinoma, melanoma, renal cell or head and neck cancer affected the dose-escalation patients. Study observations and caveats: With doses of 0.1 to 3.0 mg/kg, CD4+ and CD8+ blood T cells had undergone clonal expansion by week 6. On average, a greater number of expanded clones characterised CD8+ T cells relative to CD4+.

The method was immunoSEQ multiplex PCR; TCRdb's version includes in-frame clones alone and lacks a portion of them. This table holds around 12,000 clones, approximately 80% found once. The origin of this receptor is an adult with an advanced solid tumor such as melanoma, head and neck, liver or kidney cancer. Sequencing used CD4+ or CD8+ T cells sorted from blood, obtained in a trial of the OX40 agonist ivuxolimab.

The chain's CDR3 is CASSITGLGNEQFF. CDR3 bases: TGTGCCAGTAGTATTACAGGTTTGGGCAATGAGCAGTTCTTC. The genes are TRBV19 and TRBJ2-1, with D possibly being TRBD1 (5 bases). This CDR3 comprises 14 residues. Trimming took 3 bases from V and 6 from J, leaving 12 bases between them. Germline V gene sequence: CDR1 LNHDA, CDR2 SQIVND (reference sequence).